This T cell receptor beta chain was sequenced in a study of T cells in Graves' hyperthyroidism and ophthalmopathy. At least ten counts were recorded for this clonotype. It was RNA transcripts that yielded the amplified TCR beta CDR3 regions. The primer set for the first-round RT-PCR of the TCR CDR3 was HTBI. In TCRdb, the multiplex PCR reads were re-called with MiXCR into one record per CDR3 protein. Among more than 450,000 distinct CDR3 sequences listed, about 20% were seen once. The CDR3 contains 12 residues. V lost 0 bases and J lost 7, with 3 bases in between. Per the germline V gene, CDR1 is SGHNT and CDR2 is YENEEA.

Sequenced: blood. J is TRBJ2-2 and V is TRBV11-3, with D unclear. The receptor comes from a man aged 35 to 55 with Graves' ophthalmopathy. This chain's CDR3 is CASSLEDGELFF. CDR3 coding DNA: TGTGCCAGCAGCTTAGAGGACGGGGAGCTGTTTTTT.